The 25 T cell receptor beta chains presented below share a single source sample, sequenced in a study of post-analysis software for immune sequencing data. Their antigens remain unidentified. TCR beta cDNA libraries included unique molecular identifiers. TCRdb re-analysed the PCR reads in MiXCR, keeping a single row per CDR3 protein. The data hold approximately 730,000 distinct CDR3 sequences, with 30% observed a single time. Broader study findings: Four or five TRBV segments were more frequent in patients than controls; TRBV5-6, TRBV5-1 and TRBV20-1 belonged to this group.

Sequences were obtained from blood. These receptors came from a girl under 18 with multiple sclerosis.

This clonotype was found a few times. The junction does not match germline at one end; this may be a read error. The chain combines TRBV7-7 with TRBJ2-5; 9 bases line up with TRBD1. The CDR3 consists of 13 residues. Germline V gene sequence: CDR1 SSHAT, CDR2 FNYEAQ (reference sequence). The CDR3 coding sequence is TGTGCTAGCAGCTGGGACAGGGAAGAGACCCAGTACTTC. Translating gives CASSWDREETQYF.

A few counts support this clonotype. CDR3 in amino acids: CSVEPSGQAYYGYTF. Written as DNA, the CDR3 is TGCAGCGTTGAACCTTCGGGACAGGCGTACTATGGCTACACCTTC. V gene TRBV29-1 combines with J gene TRBJ1-2, with 8 bases fitting TRBD1. The length of the CDR3 is 15 residues. In germline, CDR1 is SQVTM, CDR2 ANQGSEA. J was trimmed by 3 bases and V by 2 bases; bases with no gene match: 8.

This clonotype was picked up many times. The gene calls are TRBV20-1 and TRBJ2-7; D uncertain. Trimming took off 1 base at V and 2 bases at J, with 9 bases between the two ends. From germline, CDR1 is DFQATT and CDR2 SNEGSKA (reference sequence). The CDR3 is 13 residues long. The CDR3 region is CSARATATYEQYF. The CDR3 region has the DNA TGCAGTGCTAGAGCCACAGCGACCTACGAGCAGTACTTC.

Concerning this clonotype itself: Since a much larger clone is just one base distant, this may be a read error. This rearrangement joins TRBV5-1 to TRBJ2-1, with a weak D call TRBD1 (6 bases). The end of the DNA aligns better with TRBJ2-7, so the J call may be wrong. The CDR3 consists of 15 residues. Germline V gene data show CDR1 as SGHRS and CDR2 as YFSETQ. The CDR3 loop reads CASSSLQGDYNEQYF. DNA for the CDR3: TGCGCCAGCAGCTCTTTACAGGGTGACTACAATGAGCAGTACTTC.

The J gene is TRBJ2-3, the V gene TRBV2; 12 bases are shared with TRBD2. The CDR3 is 20 amino acids. V lost 8 bases and J lost 6; bases outside the gene matches: 24. The germline V gene has CDR1 SNHLY and CDR2 FYNNEI. CDR3 sequence reads: CASWGQGRLAGGPADDTQYF. The CDR3 region has the DNA TGTGCCAGCTGGGGACAGGGGCGCCTAGCGGGAGGGCCTGCAGACGATACGCAGTATTTT.

A word on this clonotype: The junction differs from germline at one of its ends, possibly a read error. The chain is built from TRBV9 and TRBJ2-1, with TRBD1 identical over 8 bases. This CDR3 comprises 15 residues. CDR1 and CDR2 (germline): SGDLS, YYNGEE. The CDR3 nucleotides read TGTGCCAGCAGCGGAAAGACAGGGGAATACAATGAGCGGTTCTTC. It yields the protein CASSGKTGEYNERFF. Full variable domain (remainder filled in from reference TRBV9 and TRBJ2-1): DSGVTQTPKHLITATGQRVTLRCSPRSGDLSVYWYQQSLDQGLQFLIQYYNGEERAKGNILERFSAQQFPDLHSELNLSSLELGDSALYFCASSGKTGEYNERFFGPGTRLTVL.

Ten or more counts support this clonotype. The rearrangement uses TRBV6-5 and TRBJ1-5, with unresolved D. CDR3 size: 14 residues. Germline V gives CDR1 MNHEY, CDR2 SVGAGI. Trimming removed 6 bases from V and 3 bases from J, with 12 bases in between. The DNA for the CDR3 is TGTGCCAGCAGCCCCGGTTGGGACAATCAGCCCCAGCATTTT. Protein sequence: CASSPGWDNQPQHF.

The chain employs TRBV29-1 and TRBJ2-5, with 8 bases lining up with TRBD2. The DNA end is a closer match to TRBJ2-7, so the J assignment may be wrong. The V gene's germline CDR1 is SQVTM and CDR2 ANQGSEA. The CDR3 is made up of 11 amino acids. The CDR3 DNA reads TGCAGCGTTAGCGGGGGATACGAGCAGTACTTC. Its translation is CSVSGGYEQYF.

This clonotype was picked up many times. The CDR3 region is CSARRGNYQNQPQHF. In nucleotides, the CDR3 is TGCAGTGCCCGACGCGGCAACTACCAAAATCAGCCCCAGCATTTT. This chain links TRBV20-1 with TRBJ1-5; D gene uncertain. V dropped 6 bases and J dropped 4 bases, with 19 bases sitting between them. Looked up from germline, CDR1 is DFQATT and CDR2 is SNEGSKA (reference sequence). The CDR3 length is 15 residues.

The rearrangement joins TRBV20-1 to TRBJ1-5, with no clear D. CDR3 length equals 13 residues. CDR1 and CDR2 (germline): DFQATT, SNEGSKA (reference sequence). The CDR3 sequence: CSSTDLSNQPQHF. The CDR3 DNA reads as TGCAGCTCCACGGACCTAAGCAATCAGCCCCAGCATTTT.

This chain connects TRBV28 to TRBJ1-1; D perhaps matches TRBD1 (6 bases). V was trimmed by 8 bases and J by 1 base, leaving 14 bases between them. Germline CDR1 MDHEN, CDR2 SYDVKM. The CDR3 length is 14 residues. CDR3: CASLETGANTEAFF. The CDR3, as DNA: TGTGCCAGCCTCGAGACGGGGGCGAACACTGAAGCTTTCTTT.

The genes are TRBV3-1 and TRBJ2-1; no clear D gene. Germline V gene sequence: CDR1 LGHDT, CDR2 YNNKEL (reference sequence). V shed 0 bases and J shed 0 bases, with 12 bases lying between them. The CDR3 runs 17 residues. The CDR3 loop reads CASSQEVLWSSYNEQFF. The CDR3, as DNA: TGTGCCAGCAGCCAAGAAGTGCTCTGGAGCTCCTACAATGAGCAGTTCTTC.

This rearrangement joins TRBV7-2 to TRBJ1-3; D uncertain. Trimming took off 2 bases at V and 3 bases at J, with 8 bases between the two ends. The CDR3 length is 14 residues. Germline CDR1 and CDR2: SGHTA and FQGNSA. DNA for the CDR3: TGTGCCAGCAGCTTACCCACCCTTGGAAACACCATATATTTT. Its protein is CASSLPTLGNTIYF.

This clonotype was observed once. The junction differs from germline at one of its ends, possibly a read error. The V and J genes are TRBV6-6 and TRBJ2-3, with TRBD2 as a possible D gene (5 bases). This CDR3 contains 15 residues. Per the germline V gene, CDR1 is MNHNY and CDR2 is SVGAGI (reference sequence). This CDR3 is CASSFSGASTDRQYF. The CDR3 DNA follows: TGCGCCAGCAGCTTCAGCGGTGCTAGCACAGATAGGCAGTATTTT.

This chain uses TRBV5-1 with TRBJ2-3; 10 bases align to TRBD1. J gave up 4 bases and V 4 bases, and 3 bases lay outside the gene matches. This CDR3 comprises 14 residues. Germline V gene lookup returns CDR1 SGHRS and CDR2 YFSETQ. The CDR3 nucleotides read TGCGCCAGCAGCACGGGACAGGGGTCAGATACGCAGTATTTT. Its protein product is CASSTGQGSDTQYF.

The chain combines TRBV7-2 with TRBJ2-5, with no clear D. The germline CDR1 and CDR2 sequences are SGHTA and FQGNSA. The CDR3 length is 15 residues. V lost 5 bases, J lost 5 bases, and 18 bases lay in between. CDR3 loop: CASSPPPAALETQYF. The CDR3 bases are TGTGCCAGCAGCCCGCCCCCCGCGGCTCTGGAGACCCAGTACTTC.

This clonotype was found a few times. The chain joins TRBV5-1 to TRBJ2-5; 12 bases are a match to TRBD2. Germline assignment: CDR1 SGHRS and CDR2 YFSETQ. CDR3 length: 18 residues. The junction had 10 bases not matched to a gene; V was cut back by 2 bases and J by 2 bases. CDR3 sequence (DNA): TGCGCCAGCAGCTTCGGTCTAGCGGGAGGGCCCGATCAAGAGACCCAGTACTTC. This sequence encodes CASSFGLAGGPDQETQYF. The whole variable domain, filled in from reference TRBV5-1 and TRBJ2-5, reads KAGVTQTPRYLIKTRGQQVTLSCSPISGHRSVSWYQQTPGQGLQFLFEYFSETQRNKGNFPGRFSGRQFSNSRSEMNVSTLELGDSALYLCASSFGLAGGPDQETQYFGPGTRLLVL.

The sample holds a few counts of this clonotype. The chain combines TRBV28 with TRBJ2-3; D not certain. Looked up from germline, CDR1 is MDHEN and CDR2 is SYDVKM. Trimming left V 5 bases short and J 9 bases short, with 12 bases between. The CDR3 loop spans 12 amino acids. For the CDR3, the DNA is TGTGCCAGCAGTCCCCCAGGCAACACGCAGTATTTT. It specifies CASSPPGNTQYF. The variable domain in full, with the rest retrieved from reference TRBV28 and TRBJ2-3, is DVKVTQSSRYLVKRTGEKVFLECVQDMDHENMFWYRQDPGLGLRLIYFSYDVKMKEKGDIPEGYSVSREKKERFSLILESASTNQTSMYLCASSPPGNTQYFGPGTRLTVL.

The chain carries TRBV6-5 and TRBJ2-3, with 7 bases fitting TRBD1. The germline V gene has CDR1 MNHEY and CDR2 SVGAGI. The J segment lost 6 bases and the V segment lost 5 bases, leaving 8 bases of the junction unmatched. The length of the CDR3 is 14 residues. The chain's CDR3 is CASSTPTGVDTQYF. As DNA, the CDR3 is TGTGCCAGCAGTACCCCAACAGGGGTGGATACGCAGTATTTT.

The V and J genes are TRBV29-1 and TRBJ2-1, with D unresolved. There are 13 residues in the CDR3. Trimming left V 7 bases short and J 4 bases short, with 14 bases between. Germline V lookup: CDR1 SQVTM, CDR2 ANQGSEA. The CDR3 loop is CSAGGSRYNEQFF. The CDR3 region has the DNA TGCAGCGCCGGCGGATCACGGTACAATGAGCAGTTCTTC.

About this clonotype itself: At one end the junction does not follow the germline gene, possibly because of a read error. The V call is TRBV12-3 or TRBV12-4, the J call TRBJ2-3; 11 bases line up with TRBD2. The CDR3 sequence is 16 residues long. CDR3 coding DNA: TGTGCCAGCAGTCCCGGGACTAGCGGATGGGCAGATACGGAGTATTTT. It translates to CASSPGTSGWADTEYF.

This chain joins TRBV20-1 and TRBJ2-7; 14 positions agree with TRBD2. The CDR3 totals 17 residues. V gave up 4 bases and J gave up 3 bases; unmatched junction bases: 11. Germline lookup yields CDR1 DFQATT and CDR2 SNEGSKA (reference sequence). CDR3 DNA sequence: TGCAGTGCTACCAGCTCAGGGACTAGCGGGGGACTCTACGAGCAGTACTTC. It encodes CSATSSGTSGGLYEQYF.

V and J are TRBV6-6 and TRBJ2-4, with D possibly matching TRBD1 (7 bases). This CDR3 spans 15 amino acids. V was cut by 4 bases and J by 8 bases, with 18 bases left in between. CDR1 is MNHNY, CDR2 SVGAGI, per germline (reference sequence). For the CDR3, the DNA is TGTGCCAGCAGTTCCTCCGACAGGGAGGTCCACATTCAGTACTTC. Residues: CASSSSDREVHIQYF.

The CDR3 nucleotides are TGTGCCAGCAGCGACCCGACTAGCGGGAGAGATACGCAGTATTTT. This sequence encodes CASSDPTSGRDTQYF. The rearrangement uses TRBV9 and TRBJ2-3, with 12 nucleotides matching TRBD2. Germline CDR1 and CDR2: SGDLS and YYNGEE. J lost 5 bases, V lost 3 bases, and 4 bases had no gene match. The CDR3 sequence is 15 residues long.

This clonotype was counted between two and nine times. The V call is TRBV6-5, the J call TRBJ1-5; D uncertain. Germline V lookup: CDR1 MNHEY, CDR2 SVGAGI. Trimming stripped 6 bases from V and 4 bases from J, with 10 bases between. CDR3 size: 13 residues. The DNA for the CDR3 is TGTGCCAGCAGCCCAATGGTGAATCAGCCCCAGCATTTT. Translating it yields CASSPMVNQPQHF.